The 2 T cell receptor beta chains below come from one sample, sequenced in a study of T cells in Graves' hyperthyroidism and ophthalmopathy (dated by TCRdb to between 2018 and 2021). The protocol used for the library was multiplex PCR. The sequencing machine was an Illumina HiSeq 2000. TCR beta CDR3 regions were amplified from RNA transcripts. A first-round RT-PCR of the TCR CDR3 used the HTBI primer set with the Qiagen OneStep RT-PCR kit. TCRdb applied fastp at Q25 and MiXCR to the public reads, then kept only in-frame beta chains. Rows merge per CDR3 protein into single entries with the most common DNA and genes. Across this sample there are under 400,000 distinct CDR3 sequences, with approximately 13% seen only once. The top ten clonotypes cover approximately 10% of the sample. Sequencing was carried out using blood. These receptors all stem from a woman aged 55-70 years with Graves' hyperthyroidism.

This clonotype has a count of ten or more. V and J are TRBV27 and TRBJ1-1; 7 nucleotides agree with TRBD1. Trimming removed 6 bases from V and 0 bases from J; junction bases left unmatched: 7. The CDR3 totals 15 residues. CDR1 and CDR2 from the germline V gene are MNHEY and SMNVEV (reference sequence). The CDR3 DNA reads TGTGCCAGCAGCACCGGGACAGCCATGAACACTGAAGCTTTCTTT. It codes for CASSTGTAMNTEAFF.

Ten or more counts support this clonotype. The rearrangement links TRBV5-8 to TRBJ2-7, with D tentatively TRBD1 or TRBD2 (5 bases each). Per the germline V gene, CDR1 is SGHTS and CDR2 is YDEGEE. Trimming took 2 bases from V and 0 from J, leaving 18 bases between them. The CDR3 is made up of 17 amino acids. The DNA of the CDR3 is TGTGCCAGCAGCTTATCGGGGACGTGGGACCGCTCCTACGAGCAGTACTTC. Its translation: CASSLSGTWDRSYEQYF.